What follows is one T cell receptor beta chain and its context. This clonotype has just a few counts. It has no known antigen specificity. Per-base quality was not reported, and no clone a single base away is much larger than it. The sample originates from a study of T-cell memory formation after mild COVID-19 (dated by TCRdb to the early 2020s). Broadly, across the study: TCR sequence clusters from the two donors were found to be largely donor specific. T-cell clones expanding and contracting after mild COVID-19 in two donors were tracked by longitudinal TCRalpha and TCRbeta repertoire sequencing. The cohort comprised two young, previously healthy adult volunteers, one female and one male.

What the study reported, not specific to this receptor: The detection of some responding clones in pre-infection memory suggests that pre-existing cross-reactive memory T cells joined the SARS-CoV-2 response. Clones contracting from day 15 to 85 had balanced CD4/CD8 phenotypes, while a second wave expanding from day 15 to 37 was biased towards CD4+. SARS-CoV-2 specificity of the second-wave clones peaking on day 37 was not confirmed. Contracting CD4+ clones were located mainly in the CM and EM memory subsets, whereas CD8+ clones were found to be enriched in EMRA. Only two mild cases were covered in the study, and larger cohorts including severe cases with pre-infection samples were considered necessary.

The sequencer was an Illumina NovaSeq 6000. cDNA libraries for TCRalpha and TCRbeta were prepared by 5'RACE using constant-segment primers, with sample barcodes and unique molecular identifiers added. Trizol reagent was used to extract RNA from every sample. Library amplification was performed in two PCR steps, and a second sample barcode and Illumina TruSeq adapters were introduced in the second step. Sequencing of libraries was performed on an Illumina NovaSeq with 2 x 150 bp paired-end reads. The study's own analysis went as follows. With migec v1.2.7, reads were demultiplexed and then collapsed into UMI-guided consensus sequences. Using mixcr v2.1.11, UMI consensuses were aligned to TRA and TRB V and J templates and then assembled into clonotypes. A clonotype was counted as expanded or contracted only if both edgeR and NoisET called the change significant, with noise models trained on biological replicates. edgeR calls used a false discovery rate-adjusted p below 0.01 and a log2 fold-change threshold of 1. PCA with hierarchical clustering of max-normalized trajectories of the 1000 most abundant clonotypes was used as exploratory dynamics analysis. The CD4 or CD8 phenotype of responding clones was assigned using the separately sequenced CD4+ and CD8+ repertoires. The public reads were reprocessed in TCRdb via fastp at Q25 and MiXCR, keeping in-frame beta chains. When rows share a CDR3 protein, they turn into one entry using the most common DNA and genes. The V and J calls here are based on TCRdb, not the publication. This sample comprises 560,000 or so distinct CDR3 sequences, roughly 17% of them detected only once. The top ten constitute about 8.1% of the sample.

Ficoll-Paque density gradient centrifugation was the method used to isolate PBMCs. Trimming accounts for 2 bases at V and 2 bases at J, while the number of junction bases matched to no gene is 5. There are 16 amino acids in the CDR3, from cysteine to phenylalanine inclusive. CDR3 DNA only is kept here, 48 bases in frame from base 1. Taken from the germline V gene (reference sequence), the CDR1 and CDR2 loops are LNHDA and SQIVND. The source is an adult woman who had mild COVID-19 (a few samples of this study predate the infection). The sample titles of this study are shuffled in the database, so cell type and time point are left out; the donor was told from shared clones. The sequencing sample was made of PBMCs or a T cell subset sorted from them (not recorded which). This chain joins TRBV19 to TRBJ2-3, and 9 bases in between align with TRBD2. DNA sequence: TGTGCCAGTAGTATACGGGCTAGCGGGGCCACAGATACGCAGTATTTT. Its coded protein is CASSIRASGATDTQYF.